This T cell receptor (beta chain) was sequenced in a study of cytomegalovirus exposure and HLA in healthy donors. Study-wide findings and caveats: In a later analysis, common viral pathogens appeared linked to several of the most significant clusters.

60 Vbeta and 13 Jbeta primers were used in PCR. The assay was immunoSEQ multiplex PCR, and TCRdb's table has in-frame clones only and misses some. The table has more than 140,000 clones, roughly 80% seen once. The donors gave bone marrow, and they were healthy. In germline, CDR1 is MNHEY, CDR2 SVGAGI. This CDR3 contains 14 residues. V lost 6 bases and J lost 4, with 15 bases in between. As concerns this clone: Antigen unknown.

This TCR derives from a female donor in good health and CMV-seronegative. Sequencing was carried out using PBMCs. V gene TRBV6-5 combines with J gene TRBJ1-2, with D possibly matching TRBD1 (6 bases). For the CDR3, the DNA is TGTGCCAGCAGCTCACAGGGTACCAGCTATGGCTACACCTTC. It is translated as CASSSQGTSYGYTF.